The 3 T cell receptor beta chains listed next were all sequenced from one sample in a study of cytomegalovirus exposure and HLA in healthy donors. Sequencing was performed with immunoSEQ multiplex PCR; in TCRdb, only in-frame clones are kept and a portion is missing. Of approximately 200,000 clones listed, 90% to 95% were seen once; the top ten hold roughly 1%. Sample: PBMCs. The origin of the receptors is a woman under 30 in good health and CMV-seronegative.

V gene TRBV11-2 combines with J gene TRBJ2-1, with 9 bases lining up with TRBD2. The CDR3 extends over 19 amino acids. Germline CDR1 is SGHAT and CDR2 is FQNNGV. Germline trimming cut 0 bases from V and 7 bases from J; bases unmatched to any gene: 16. CDR3: CASSLDRGSGRNYRNEQFF. The CDR3 DNA sequence: TGTGCCAGCAGCTTAGATCGAGGTAGCGGGAGAAATTATAGAAATGAGCAGTTCTTC. The full variable domain, its missing parts supplied by reference TRBV11-2 and TRBJ2-1, is EAGVAQSPRYKIIEKRQSVAFWCNPISGHATLYWYQQILGQGPKLLIQFQNNGVVDDSQLPKDRFSAERLKGVDSTLKIQPAKLEDSAVYLCASSLDRGSGRNYRNEQFFGPGTRLTVL.

J is TRBJ2-4 and V is TRBV2; 8 positions agree with TRBD2. This CDR3 contains 16 residues. Germline assignment: CDR1 SNHLY and CDR2 FYNNEI. The V gene end was trimmed by 2 bases and the J gene end by 5 bases; junction bases not matched to a gene: 8. The CDR3 is CASSEMRLAIENIQYF. CDR3 sequence (DNA): TGTGCCAGCAGTGAAATGAGACTAGCGATCGAAAACATTCAGTACTTC.

The genes are TRBV2 and TRBJ1-2, with 9 nucleotides matching TRBD1. Per germline, CDR1 SNHLY and CDR2 FYNNEI. The CDR3 runs 14 residues. Trimming removed 5 bases from V and 3 bases from J; junction bases left unmatched: 4. As DNA, the CDR3 is TGTGCCAGCAGTAACAGGGGGCGTGACTATGGCTACACCTTC. As protein: CASSNRGRDYGYTF.